This T cell receptor (beta chain) is drawn from a study of blood T cell repertoires in COVID-19. Study-level background: From T cells, B-cell-depleted T cells, or PBMCs came the material, which was cDNA or gDNA.

The CDR3 runs to 16 residues. Trimming cost V 0 bases and J 3 bases, with 10 bases left between them. CDR1 is SGHRS and CDR2 is YFSETQ in the germline V gene. As originally analysed: Reference gene primer amplification yielded estimated nucleated cell counts. Some clones are missing from TCRdb's copy, which holds only in-frame ones; the method was immunoSEQ multiplex PCR. The V and J calls and clone size come from that table; D and trimming were worked out from the DNA. In the table there are tens of thousands of clones, around 79% of which are singletons. The sample comprised peripheral blood. This TCR came from a man in his 70s with acute or convalescent COVID-19. The rearrangement joins TRBV5-1 to TRBJ2-6; D is unclear. This CDR3 is CASSLAGSHGANVLTF. The CDR3 DNA reads TGCGCCAGCAGCTTGGCCGGGTCGCATGGGGCCAACGTCCTGACTTTC.